The rows below give T cell receptor beta chains drawn from one sample of a study of T cell changes during pregnancy in multiple sclerosis. Libraries were prepared by immunoSEQ multiplex PCR; TCRdb keeps only in-frame clonotypes and omits some of them. The sample holds over 55,000 clones, 89% seen once. Here the sequenced sample was peripheral blood, taken in the first trimester of pregnancy. The receptors here all came from a female donor with multiple sclerosis, enrolled in a pregnancy study. The CDR3 runs from the conserved cysteine through the conserved F or W. D genes are given only for firm matches. For some rows the clone size is stated as once, few or many, or as a class when expanded; others skip it.

CDR3	DNA	J	V	size	D
CASSLGTGGVDTQYF	TGTGCCAGCAGCTTGGGAACAGGGGGCGTAGATACGCAGTATTTT	TRBJ2-3	TRBV5-6	once	TRBD1
CASIRDVGVNEQFF	TGTGCCAGCATCAGGGATGTAGGGGTAAATGAGCAGTTCTTC	TRBJ2-1	TRBV6-1	.	.
CASSLGRNGRAVADTQYF	TGCGCCAGCAGCTTGGGGCGGAACGGGAGGGCCGTGGCAGATACGCAGTATTTT	TRBJ2-3	TRBV5-1	.	TRBD2
CASSPGQGVYEQYF	TGTGCCAGCAGTCCGGGACAGGGGGTCTACGAGCAGTACTTC	TRBJ2-7	TRBV6-6	.	TRBD1
CASSSGTGTYGYTF	TGTGCCAGCAGCTCCGGGACAGGGACCTATGGCTACACCTTC	TRBJ1-2	TRBV7-6	.	TRBD1
CASSRGGAYEQYF	TGTGCCAGTAGTCGAGGAGGCGCCTACGAGCAGTACTTC	TRBJ2-7	TRBV19	.	.
CASRGLAASTDTQYF	TGTGCCAGCAGGGGACTAGCGGCTAGCACAGATACGCAGTATTTT	TRBJ2-3	TRBV6-1	.	TRBD2
CASSPRTGDSEAFF	TGTGCCAGCAGCCCCCGGACAGGGGACTCTGAAGCTTTCTTT	TRBJ1-1	TRBV7-7	.	TRBD1
CASSEFWEEDTQYF	TGTGCCAGCAGCGAGTTCTGGGAGGAGGATACGCAGTATTTT	TRBJ2-3	TRBV2	.	.
CASSQGLGGRTGANVLTF	TGTGCCAGCAGCCAAGGATTGGGGGGAAGAACTGGGGCCAACGTCCTGACTTTC	TRBJ2-6	TRBV14	.	.
CASRTSGQGDAFF	TGTGCCAGCAGGACTTCCGGACAGGGCGACGCTTTCTTT	TRBJ1-1	TRBV6-5	once	TRBD1